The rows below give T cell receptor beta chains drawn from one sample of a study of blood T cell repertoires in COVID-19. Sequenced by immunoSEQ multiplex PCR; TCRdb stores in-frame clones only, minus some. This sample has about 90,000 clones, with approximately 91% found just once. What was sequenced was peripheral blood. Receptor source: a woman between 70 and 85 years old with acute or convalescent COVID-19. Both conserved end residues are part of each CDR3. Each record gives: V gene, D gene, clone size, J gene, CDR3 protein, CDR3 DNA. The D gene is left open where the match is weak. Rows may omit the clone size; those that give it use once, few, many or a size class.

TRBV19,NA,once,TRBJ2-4,CASSIAAVNIQYF,TGTGCCAGTAGTATCGCGGCGGTAAACATTCAGTACTTC
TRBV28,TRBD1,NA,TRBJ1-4,CASSPTGTGDEKLFF,TGTGCCAGCAGTCCAACCGGGACAGGGGATGAAAAACTGTTTTTT
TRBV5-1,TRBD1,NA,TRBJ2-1,CASSLAGQEYNEQFF,TGCGCCAGCAGCTTAGCCGGACAGGAATACAATGAGCAGTTCTTC
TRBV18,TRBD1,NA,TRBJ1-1,CASSQGGGEAFF,TGTGCCAGCTCACAAGGGGGCGGTGAAGCTTTCTTT
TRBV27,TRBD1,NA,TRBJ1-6,CASSTTGGLNSPLHF,TGTGCCAGCAGTACTACAGGGGGCCTTAATTCACCCCTCCACTTT
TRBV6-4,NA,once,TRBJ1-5,CASSESAARNQPQHF,TGTGCCAGCAGTGAGTCGGCAGCGCGCAATCAGCCCCAGCATTTT
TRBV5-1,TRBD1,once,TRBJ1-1,CASSRDRGDTEAFF,TGCGCCAGCAGCAGGGACAGGGGGGACACTGAAGCTTTCTTT
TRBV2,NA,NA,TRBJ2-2,CAASGQLATGELFF,TGTGCCGCGAGTGGGCAGCTAGCCACCGGGGAGCTGTTTTTT
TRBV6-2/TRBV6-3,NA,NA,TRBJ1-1,CASSYPASGWTEAFF,TGTGCCAGCAGTTACCCAGCGTCCGGTTGGACTGAAGCTTTCTTT
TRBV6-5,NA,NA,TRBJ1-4,CASSPGIEKLFF,TGTGCCAGCAGCCCCGGGATCGAAAAACTGTTTTTT
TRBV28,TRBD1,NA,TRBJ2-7,CASSGNRDRYF,TGTGCCAGCAGTGGAAACCGGGACAGGTACTTC
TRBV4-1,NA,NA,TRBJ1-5,CASSQDRPGEQPQHF,TGCGCCAGCAGCCAAGATCGGCCAGGGGAACAGCCCCAGCATTTT
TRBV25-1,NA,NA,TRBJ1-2,CASSESEGLWSGYTF,TGTGCCAGCAGTGAATCAGAAGGACTGTGGAGTGGCTACACCTTC
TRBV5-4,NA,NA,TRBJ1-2,CASRRGGPSDYGYTF,TGTGCCAGCAGACGGGGAGGCCCGTCGGACTATGGCTACACCTTC
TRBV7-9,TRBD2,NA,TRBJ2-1,CASSLVSGRAIDEQFF,TGTGCCAGCAGCTTAGTCAGCGGGAGGGCCATCGATGAGCAGTTCTTC
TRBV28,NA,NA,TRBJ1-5,CASSFRVDQPQHF,TGTGCCAGCAGTTTCAGGGTCGATCAGCCCCAGCATTTT
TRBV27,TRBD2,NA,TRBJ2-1,CASRTSGYNEQFF,TGTGCCAGCCGCACTAGCGGATACAATGAGCAGTTCTTC
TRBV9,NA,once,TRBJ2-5,CASSVAGGGETQYF,TGTGCCAGCAGCGTAGCCGGGGGAGGCGAGACCCAGTACTTC
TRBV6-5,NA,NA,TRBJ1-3,CASSYKTGNTIYF,TGTGCCAGCAGTTACAAAACAGGAAACACCATATATTTT
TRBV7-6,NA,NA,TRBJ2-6,CASSSQTGGAGGANVLTF,TGTGCCAGCAGCTCCCAAACCGGCGGGGCGGGCGGGGCCAACGTCCTGACTTTC
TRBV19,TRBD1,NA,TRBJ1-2,CASSPGQGRYGYTF,TGTGCCAGTAGTCCGGGACAGGGGAGGTATGGCTACACCTTC
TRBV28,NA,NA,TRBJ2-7,CASSPARAYEQYF,TGTGCCAGCAGCCCCGCGCGTGCCTACGAGCAGTACTTC
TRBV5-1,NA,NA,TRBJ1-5,CASSLEGGQPQHF,TGCGCCAGCAGCTTGGAAGGGGGACAGCCCCAGCATTTT
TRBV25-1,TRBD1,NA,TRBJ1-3,CASGTGSGNTIYF,TGTGCCAGCGGGACAGGGTCTGGAAACACCATATATTTT
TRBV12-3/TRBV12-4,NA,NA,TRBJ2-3,CASSRARTDTQYF,TGTGCCAGCAGCCGAGCCCGCACAGATACGCAGTATTTT